A selection of T cell receptor beta chains follows, all from one sample in a study of shared clonotypes between healthy human individuals. Repertoires were generated with immunoSEQ multiplex PCR, while TCRdb's copy carries only in-frame clones and drops some. The sample has about 1 million clones, about 70% seen once. Sequencing was done on a sample of memory CD4+ T cells sorted from blood. The receptors come from a man in his late teens or twenties in good health. The CDR3 runs from the conserved cysteine through the conserved F or W. The D gene is left open where the match is weak. The size entry is marked missing in some rows and otherwise reads once, few, many or a size class.

TRBJ2-7,TRBD1,TRBV10-3,-,TGTGCCATCAGTGGGCCTGGACAGGGGCGATCCTACGAGCAGTACTTC,CAISGPGQGRSYEQYF
TRBJ2-1,-,TRBV14,-,TGTGCCAGCAGCCGACGTTTGGAGGACTACAATGAGCAGTTCTTC,CASSRRLEDYNEQFF
TRBJ2-6,-,TRBV6-5,once,TGTGCCAGCACCTATCATTTCCCCGGGGCCAACGTCCTGACTTTC,CASTYHFPGANVLTF
TRBJ2-5,-,TRBV29-1,-,TGCAGCGTTATCTGGACAGCTCTCGGGGAGCCCCAGTACTTC,CSVIWTALGEPQYF
TRBJ2-5,-,TRBV5-5,-,TGTGCCAGCAGCCCAAGGGGAGGAGAGACCCAGTACTTC,CASSPRGGETQYF
TRBJ2-5,TRBD2,TRBV16,-,TGTGCCAGCAGCCAATTCGTAGCGGGAGGAGAGACCCAGTACTTC,CASSQFVAGGETQYF
TRBJ2-7,-,TRBV6-5,-,TGTGCCAGCAGTTACTTCCTGGGAGATCACGAGCAGTACTTC,CASSYFLGDHEQYF
TRBJ2-3,-,TRBV4-1,few,TGCGCCAGCAGTTCCCAACTGCTTAGCACAGATACGCAGTATTTT,CASSSQLLSTDTQYF
TRBJ1-1,-,TRBV18,few,TGTGCCAGCTCACCACCGGCGGGTCTACGGGTCACTGAAGCTTTCTTT,CASSPPAGLRVTEAFF
TRBJ1-2,-,TRBV28,-,TGTGCCAGCAGCCCTAGGGGCGGTATCTATGGCTACACCTTC,CASSPRGGIYGYTF
TRBJ1-1,-,TRBV28,-,TGTGCCAGCAGGGGAGGACTTACGAACACTGAAGCTTTCTTT,CASRGGLTNTEAFF
TRBJ2-5,TRBD2,TRBV12-5,-,TGTGCTAGTGGTACAGGACTAGCGGGGGTCCAAGAGACCCAGTACTTC,CASGTGLAGVQETQYF
TRBJ2-7,-,TRBV4-3,-,TGCGCCAGCAGACTGGACGAGCTTTCCTACGAGCAGTACTTC,CASRLDELSYEQYF
TRBJ2-1,-,TRBV18,-,TGTGCCAGCTCACCGTACTTCCCTGGGTCCGGTGAGCAGTTCTTC,CASSPYFPGSGEQFF
TRBJ1-2,TRBD1,TRBV6-1,-,TGTGCCAGCAGTGAAGCTTTTGGGGGACAGGGGATGAGTTCAGGTGGCTACACCTTC,CASSEAFGGQGMSSGGYTF
TRBJ1-1,-,TRBV5-4,-,TGTGCCAGCAGCTTTGACATGGAAATGAACACTGAAGCTTTCTTT,CASSFDMEMNTEAFF
TRBJ2-1,-,TRBV5-1,-,TGCGCCAGCAGCTTGACTGCGGGACTCTACAATGAGCAGTTCTTC,CASSLTAGLYNEQFF
TRBJ2-5,TRBD2,TRBV6-6,-,TGTGCCAGCAGTTACTTGACTAGCGGGGGGACCCAGTACTTC,CASSYLTSGGTQYF
TRBJ1-6,TRBD1,TRBV2,-,TGTGCCAGCAGTGTACAGGGGGCCGTGAATAATTCACCCCTCCACTTT,CASSVQGAVNNSPLHF
TRBJ1-2,-,TRBV4-2,-,TGTGCCAGCAGCCAAGTCGAGTTTTATGGCTACACCTTC,CASSQVEFYGYTF
TRBJ2-2,TRBD2,TRBV7-2,-,TGTGCCAGCAGTCGAGCGGGAGTAAACACCGGGGAGCTGTTTTTT,CASSRAGVNTGELFF
TRBJ2-7,-,TRBV11-2,-,TGTGCCAGCAGCCGCGGGTACGAGCAGTACTTC,CASSRGYEQYF
TRBJ1-2,-,TRBV7-2,-,TGTGCCAGCAGCGCCAGGGGTGGGAGCGGCTACACCTTC,CASSARGGSGYTF
TRBJ2-6,-,TRBV6-5,once,TGTGCCAGCAGTTCCCCTGTCCCCTCTGGGGCCAACGTCCTGACTTTC,CASSSPVPSGANVLTF
TRBJ2-7,TRBD1,TRBV7-8,-,TGTGCCAGCAGTCGACCAGGGACAGTCTCCTACGAGCAGTACTTC,CASSRPGTVSYEQYF
TRBJ2-1,-,TRBV7-9,-,TGTGCCAGCAGCTTAGACTTGGGCCCACTGAATGAGCAGTTCTTC,CASSLDLGPLNEQFF
TRBJ2-3,TRBD2,TRBV5-1,few,TGCGCCAGCAGCTTGGAAGAGCGGGGGGGCCCGGATACGCAGTATTTT,CASSLEERGGPDTQYF
TRBJ2-7,TRBD1,TRBV5-6,-,TGTGCCAGCAGAGGGGACAGGGGAGTCGGCGAGCAGTACTTC,CASRGDRGVGEQYF
TRBJ2-7,-,TRBV7-2,-,TGTGCCAGCAGCCAAGCACGGGCCCTAGACCCTTCCTACGAGCAGTACTTC,CASSQARALDPSYEQYF
TRBJ2-1,-,TRBV5-6,-,TGTGCCAGCAGCTTGGTTCGGGGCTACAATGAGCAGTTCTTC,CASSLVRGYNEQFF
TRBJ2-1,TRBD2,TRBV4-3,-,TGCGCCAGCAGCCAAGTAGGATGGGAGGGCGGGAATGAGCAGTTCTTC,CASSQVGWEGGNEQFF
TRBJ1-5,-,TRBV19,few,TGTGCCAGTAGTATAGATCGGCGTCAGCCCCAGCATTTT,CASSIDRRQPQHF
TRBJ2-7,-,TRBV6-6,-,TGTGCCAGCAGTTACGTAATGGCAGGGTACGAGCAGTACTTC,CASSYVMAGYEQYF
TRBJ1-3,-,TRBV5-1,-,TGCGCCAGCAGCTTGGCGATTGGAGGGACTGGAAACACCATATATTTT,CASSLAIGGTGNTIYF
TRBJ2-3,-,TRBV7-2,-,TGTGCCAGCAGCTTAGGTGGGCAGGCTACAGATACGCAGTATTTT,CASSLGGQATDTQYF
TRBJ2-2,-,TRBV7-9,-,TGTGCCAGCAGGGAAGGGGGAGGATGGACCGGGGAGCTGTTTTTT,CASREGGGWTGELFF
TRBJ2-6,TRBD2,TRBV10-2,-,TGCGCCAGCAGTTCCACATTGGGGCTAGCGGGAGTAGGAGGGGCCAACGTCCTGACTTTC,CASSSTLGLAGVGGANVLTF
TRBJ2-1,TRBD1,TRBV5-4,-,TGTGCCAGCATGAGGGGACAGGGGGCGCGGAATGAGCAGTTCTTC,CASMRGQGARNEQFF
TRBJ2-1,TRBD2,TRBV5-4,-,TGTGCCAGCAGCTTGGGGGTGGCTAGCGGGAGCAATGAGCAGTTCTTC,CASSLGVASGSNEQFF
TRBJ2-7,TRBD2,TRBV19,-,TGTGCCAGTAGTGAGCTAGCGGCCTACGAGCAGTACTTC,CASSELAAYEQYF
TRBJ1-3,-,TRBV9,-,TGTGCCAGCAGCGTAGGTGGAACCTTCTCTGGAAACACCATATATTTT,CASSVGGTFSGNTIYF
TRBJ2-1,-,TRBV30,-,TGTGCCGGTCAAGGGGGGTTCTTC,CAGQGGFF
TRBJ1-1,TRBD1,TRBV9,-,TGTGCCAGCAACGTTCAGGGGGCGGACACTGAAGCTTTCTTT,CASNVQGADTEAFF
TRBJ2-1,-,TRBV2,-,TGTGCCAGCAGTGATTTAGCAATCCTAACCTACAATGAGCAGTTCTTC,CASSDLAILTYNEQFF
TRBJ2-7,TRBD1,TRBV7-2,-,TGTGCCAGCAGCTTACGGATTGGGACAGGGGTCTCCTACGAGCAGTACTTC,CASSLRIGTGVSYEQYF
TRBJ2-1,TRBD1,TRBV4-2,-,TGTGCCAGCAGAACGACAGGGAACAATGAGCAGTTCTTC,CASRTTGNNEQFF
TRBJ2-3,-,TRBV5-4,-,TGTGCCAGCAGACTCGGAGGGGGGTACGATAGGCCAGATACGCAGTATTTT,CASRLGGGYDRPDTQYF
TRBJ1-1,-,TRBV14,-,TGTGCCAGCAGCCAAGAAGGGCAGGGATACCTCATGAACACTGAAGCTTTCTTT,CASSQEGQGYLMNTEAFF
TRBJ1-4,-,TRBV15,once,TGTGCCACCAGCAGAGTTACAGGACAGAATGAAAAACTGTTTTTT,CATSRVTGQNEKLFF